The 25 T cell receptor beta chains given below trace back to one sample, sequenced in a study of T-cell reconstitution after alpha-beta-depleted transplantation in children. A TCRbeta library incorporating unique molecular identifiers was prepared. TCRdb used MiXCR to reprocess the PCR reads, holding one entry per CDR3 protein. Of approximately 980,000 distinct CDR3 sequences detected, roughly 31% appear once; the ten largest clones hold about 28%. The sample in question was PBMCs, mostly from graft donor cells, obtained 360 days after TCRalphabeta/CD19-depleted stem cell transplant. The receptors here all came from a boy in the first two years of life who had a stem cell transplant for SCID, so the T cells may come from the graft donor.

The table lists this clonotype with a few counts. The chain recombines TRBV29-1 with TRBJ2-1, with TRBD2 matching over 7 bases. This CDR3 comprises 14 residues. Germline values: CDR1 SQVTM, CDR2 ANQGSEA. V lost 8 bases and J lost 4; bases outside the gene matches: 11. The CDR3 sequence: CSFASGISYNEQFF. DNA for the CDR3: TGCAGCTTCGCCAGCGGGATTTCGTACAATGAGCAGTTCTTC.

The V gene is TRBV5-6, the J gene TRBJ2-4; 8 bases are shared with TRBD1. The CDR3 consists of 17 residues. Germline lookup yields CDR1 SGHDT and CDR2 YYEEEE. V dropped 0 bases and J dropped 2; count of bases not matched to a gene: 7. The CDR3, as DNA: TGTGCCAGCAGCTTGGGTCAGGGGGCGGTGTCCAAAAACATTCAGTACTTC. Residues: CASSLGQGAVSKNIQYF.

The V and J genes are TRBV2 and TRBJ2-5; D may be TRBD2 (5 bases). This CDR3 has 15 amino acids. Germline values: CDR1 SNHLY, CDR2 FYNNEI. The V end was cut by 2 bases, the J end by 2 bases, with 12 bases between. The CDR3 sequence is CASSEPGTSQETQYF. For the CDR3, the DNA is TGTGCCAGCAGTGAACCGGGAACTTCGCAAGAGACCCAGTACTTC.

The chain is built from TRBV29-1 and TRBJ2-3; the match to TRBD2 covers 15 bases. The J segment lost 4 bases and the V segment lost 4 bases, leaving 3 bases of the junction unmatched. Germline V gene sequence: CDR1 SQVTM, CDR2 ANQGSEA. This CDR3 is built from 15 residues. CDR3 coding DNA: TGCAGCGTTGGGACTAGCGGGGGGGCTGCAGATACGCAGTATTTT. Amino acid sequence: CSVGTSGGAADTQYF.

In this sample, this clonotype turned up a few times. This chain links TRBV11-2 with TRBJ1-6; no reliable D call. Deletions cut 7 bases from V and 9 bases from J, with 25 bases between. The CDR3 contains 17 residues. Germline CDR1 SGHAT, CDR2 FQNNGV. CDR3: CASTPVKGGPKGSPLHF. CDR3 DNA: TGTGCCAGCACCCCGGTGAAAGGTGGGCCAAAGGGTTCACCCCTCCACTTT.

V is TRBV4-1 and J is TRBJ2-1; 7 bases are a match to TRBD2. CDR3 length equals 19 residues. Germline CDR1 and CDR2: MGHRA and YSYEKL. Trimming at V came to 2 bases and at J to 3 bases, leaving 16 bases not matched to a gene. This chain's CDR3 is CASSQSGGSGSGYYNEQFF. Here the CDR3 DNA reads TGCGCCAGCAGCCAATCGGGGGGATCGGGGTCAGGGTACTACAATGAGCAGTTCTTC.

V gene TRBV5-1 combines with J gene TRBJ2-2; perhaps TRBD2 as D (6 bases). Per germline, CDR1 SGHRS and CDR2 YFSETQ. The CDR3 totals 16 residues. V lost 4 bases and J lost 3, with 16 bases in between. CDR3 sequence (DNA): TGCGCCAGCAGCCCTCCCCTGGGACTCGACACCGGGGAGCTGTTTTTT. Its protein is CASSPPLGLDTGELFF.

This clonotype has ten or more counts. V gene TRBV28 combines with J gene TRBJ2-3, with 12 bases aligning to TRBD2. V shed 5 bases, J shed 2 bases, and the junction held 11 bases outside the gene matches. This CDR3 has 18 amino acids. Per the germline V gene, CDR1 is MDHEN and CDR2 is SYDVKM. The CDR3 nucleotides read TGTGCCAGCAGTCTACTACCAAGACTAGCGGGGGACACAGATACGCAGTATTTT. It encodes CASSLLPRLAGDTDTQYF.

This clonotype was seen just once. CDR3 nucleotide sequence: TGCGCCAGCAGCTGGTGGGACGGTACCTACGAGCAGTACTTC. Translated: CASSWWDGTYEQYF. V is TRBV5-1 and J is TRBJ2-7; tentatively, D is TRBD1 or TRBD2 (5 bases each). This CDR3 is 14 amino acids long. V gave up 3 bases and J gave up 2 bases, with 12 bases separating them. Per the germline V gene, CDR1 is SGHRS and CDR2 is YFSETQ.

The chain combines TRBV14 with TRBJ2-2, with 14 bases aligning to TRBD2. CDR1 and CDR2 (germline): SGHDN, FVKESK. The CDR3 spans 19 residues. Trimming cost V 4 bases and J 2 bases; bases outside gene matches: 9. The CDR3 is CASSRIGLAGGLNTGELFF. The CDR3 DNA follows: TGTGCCAGCAGCCGCATAGGACTAGCGGGGGGATTAAACACCGGGGAGCTGTTTTTT.

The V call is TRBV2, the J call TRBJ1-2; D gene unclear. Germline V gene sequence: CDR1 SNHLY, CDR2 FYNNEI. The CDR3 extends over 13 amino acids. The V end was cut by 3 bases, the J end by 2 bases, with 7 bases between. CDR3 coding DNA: TGTGCCAGCAGTGACAGGACCAACTATGGCTACACCTTC. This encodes CASSDRTNYGYTF.

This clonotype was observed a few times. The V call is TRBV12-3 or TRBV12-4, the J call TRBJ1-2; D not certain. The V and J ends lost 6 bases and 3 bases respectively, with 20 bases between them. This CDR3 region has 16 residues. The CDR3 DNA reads TGTGCCAGCAGCCGTGATGCCACAGTACCTCACTATGGCTACACCTTC. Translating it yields CASSRDATVPHYGYTF.

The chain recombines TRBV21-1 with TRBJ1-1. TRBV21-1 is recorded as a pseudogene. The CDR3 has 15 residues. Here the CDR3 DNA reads TGTGCCAGCAGCAAAGATGGGGAGAGGAACACTGAAGCTTTCTTT. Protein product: CASSKDGERNTEAFF.

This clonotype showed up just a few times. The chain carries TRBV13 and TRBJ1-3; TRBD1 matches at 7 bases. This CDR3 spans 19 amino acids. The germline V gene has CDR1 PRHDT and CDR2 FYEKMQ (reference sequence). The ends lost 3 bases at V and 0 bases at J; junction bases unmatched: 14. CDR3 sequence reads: CASSFGPETGKFSGNTIYF. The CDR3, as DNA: TGTGCCAGCAGCTTCGGCCCTGAGACAGGGAAGTTCTCTGGAAACACCATATATTTT.

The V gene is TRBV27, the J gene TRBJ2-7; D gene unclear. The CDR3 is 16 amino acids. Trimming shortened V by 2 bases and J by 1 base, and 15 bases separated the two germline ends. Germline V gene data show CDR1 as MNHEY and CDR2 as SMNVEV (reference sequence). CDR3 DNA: TGTGCCAGCAGTTTAACAGCCCTAACCCCATCCTACGAGCAGTACTTC. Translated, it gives CASSLTALTPSYEQYF.

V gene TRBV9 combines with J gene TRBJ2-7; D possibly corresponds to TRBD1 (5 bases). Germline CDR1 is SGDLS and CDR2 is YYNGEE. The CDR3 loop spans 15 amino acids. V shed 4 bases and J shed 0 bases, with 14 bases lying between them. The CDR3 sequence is CASSPGSGPSYEQYF. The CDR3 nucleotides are TGTGCCAGCAGCCCAGGCTCAGGGCCCTCCTACGAGCAGTACTTC.

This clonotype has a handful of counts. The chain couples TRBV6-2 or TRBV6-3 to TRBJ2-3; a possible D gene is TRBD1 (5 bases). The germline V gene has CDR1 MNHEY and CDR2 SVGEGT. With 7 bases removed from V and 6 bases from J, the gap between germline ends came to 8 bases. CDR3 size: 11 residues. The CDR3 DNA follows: TGTGCCAGCACCCAGGGTGATACGCAGTATTTT. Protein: CASTQGDTQYF.

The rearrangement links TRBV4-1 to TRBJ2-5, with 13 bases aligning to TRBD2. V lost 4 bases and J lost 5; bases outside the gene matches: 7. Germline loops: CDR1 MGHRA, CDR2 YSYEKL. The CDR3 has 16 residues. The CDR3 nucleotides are TGCGCCAGCAGCCCCCTGGGACTAGCGGGGAAGGAGACCCAGTACTTC. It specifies CASSPLGLAGKETQYF.

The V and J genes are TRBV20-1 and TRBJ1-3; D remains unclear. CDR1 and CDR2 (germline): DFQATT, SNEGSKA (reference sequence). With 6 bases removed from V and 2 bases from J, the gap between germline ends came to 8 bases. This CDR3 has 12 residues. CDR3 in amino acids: CSAKGAGNTIYF. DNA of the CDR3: TGCAGTGCGAAGGGCGCTGGAAACACCATATATTTT.

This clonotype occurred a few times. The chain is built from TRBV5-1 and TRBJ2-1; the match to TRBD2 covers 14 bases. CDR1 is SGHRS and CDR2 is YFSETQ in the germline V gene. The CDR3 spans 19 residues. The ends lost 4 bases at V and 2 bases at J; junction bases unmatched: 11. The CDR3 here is CASSTRLAGGPSAYNEQFF. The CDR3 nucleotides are TGCGCCAGCAGCACCAGACTAGCGGGGGGGCCCTCGGCCTACAATGAGCAGTTCTTC.

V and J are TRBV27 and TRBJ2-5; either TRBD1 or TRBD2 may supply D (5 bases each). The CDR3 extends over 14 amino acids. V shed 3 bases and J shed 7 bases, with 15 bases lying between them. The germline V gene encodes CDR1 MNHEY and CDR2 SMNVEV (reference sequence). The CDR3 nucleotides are TGTGCCAGCAGTTTCGGGACCTCCACAGGGACCCAGTACTTC. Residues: CASSFGTSTGTQYF.

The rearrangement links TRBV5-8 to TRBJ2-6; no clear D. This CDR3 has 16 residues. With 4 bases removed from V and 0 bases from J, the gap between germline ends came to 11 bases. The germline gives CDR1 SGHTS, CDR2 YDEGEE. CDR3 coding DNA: TGTGCCAGCAGCCGGGCAAAGAGCTCTGGGGCCAACGTCCTGACTTTC. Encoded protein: CASSRAKSSGANVLTF. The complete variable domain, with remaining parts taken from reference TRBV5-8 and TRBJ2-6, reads EAGVTQSPTHLIKTRGQQATLRCSPISGHTSVYWYQQALGLGLQFLLWYDEGEERNRGNFPPRFSGRQFPNYSSELNVNALELEDSALYLCASSRAKSSGANVLTFGAGSRLTVL.

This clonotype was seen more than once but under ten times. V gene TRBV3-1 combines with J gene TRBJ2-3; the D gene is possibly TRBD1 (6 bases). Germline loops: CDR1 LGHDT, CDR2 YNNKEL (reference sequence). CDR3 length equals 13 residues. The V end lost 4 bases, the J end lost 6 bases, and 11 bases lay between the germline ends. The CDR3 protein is CASSPTQGDTQYF. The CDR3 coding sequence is TGTGCCAGCAGCCCTACTCAGGGGGATACGCAGTATTTT.

CDR3 in amino acids: CASSPRTGGGTQYF. DNA of the CDR3: TGTGCCAGCAGTCCCCGCACAGGCGGAGGGACCCAGTACTTC. This rearrangement joins TRBV28 to TRBJ2-5; tentatively, D is TRBD1 or TRBD2 (5 bases each). The germline CDR1 and CDR2 sequences are MDHEN and SYDVKM. The CDR3 sequence is 14 residues long. Trimming stripped 5 bases from V and 7 bases from J, with 17 bases between.

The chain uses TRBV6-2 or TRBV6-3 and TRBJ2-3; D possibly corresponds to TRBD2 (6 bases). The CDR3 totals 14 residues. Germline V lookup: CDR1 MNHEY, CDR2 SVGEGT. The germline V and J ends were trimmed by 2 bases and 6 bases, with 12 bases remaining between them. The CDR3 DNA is TGTGCCAGCAGTTACAGCGGTGGGAGGGATACGCAGTATTTT. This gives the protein CASSYSGGRDTQYF.